This entry features one T cell receptor (beta chain) sequence. The method was immunoSEQ multiplex PCR; TCRdb's version includes in-frame clones alone and lacks a portion of them. The sample lists 350,000 or so clones, around nine tenths seen once, with under 1.2% in the top ten. Which cohort a participant joined came from the clinical history participants gave. This sample is part of a study of blood T cell repertoires in COVID-19. Study information: From the United States, Italy and Spain came samples of acute and convalescent COVID-19.

Germline V CDR1 and CDR2: SGHAT, FQNNGV. There are 14 residues in the CDR3. Deletions cut 4 bases from V and 1 base from J, with 10 bases between. The genes are TRBV11-2 and TRBJ1-1, with a possible D match to TRBD1 (5 bases). The source is a woman in her twenties or thirties who had been exposed to COVID-19. Sequencing input: PBMCs or T cells enriched from blood (not recorded which). CDR3 protein: CASSSDTWNTEAFF. The CDR3 bases are TGTGCCAGCAGCTCGGACACGTGGAACACTGAAGCTTTCTTT.